Listed below are T cell receptor beta chains from one sample, sequenced in a study of monozygotic twins with inflammatory bowel disease. With the 5' RACE reads reprocessed, TCRdb shows one record per CDR3 protein and no DNA. This table holds approximately 340,000 distinct CDR3 sequences. Material: blood. The receptors stem from a human donor with ulcerative colitis or Crohn's disease, or a healthy co-twin of an affected twin (not recorded which). The CDR3 runs from the conserved cysteine through the conserved F or W. Fields, in order: J gene, V gene, CDR3 protein.

>TRBJ2-7|TRBV18
CASSPLGHEQYF
>TRBJ2-7|TRBV5-1
CASSPSEEFYEQYF
>TRBJ2-7|TRBV7-2
CASSSRTSGTYEQYF
>TRBJ2-7|TRBV20-1
CSARGASGSYEQYF
>TRBJ2-5|TRBV5-1
CASSSMKVPGLAGGETQYF
>TRBJ2-7|TRBV10-1
CASTPSCEQYF
>TRBJ2-1|TRBV7-2
CASSLRTANEQFF
>TRBJ2-2|TRBV6-5
CASRLLSRRELFF
>TRBJ2-1|TRBV27
CASSDAAPSSYNEQFF
>TRBJ1-5|TRBV11-2
CASSLDHGVSNQPQHF
>TRBJ2-5|TRBV6-5
CASSYGLAETQYF
>TRBJ2-7|TRBV12-3/TRBV12-4
CASSLTGGKNEQYF
>TRBJ1-1|TRBV5-1
CASSAIQGETEAFF
>TRBJ2-1|TRBV7-6
CASSSESSEQFF
>TRBJ2-5|TRBV7-9
CASSSGLGTTFKETQYF
>TRBJ2-1|TRBV9
CASSGNRGRLNEQFF
>TRBJ2-5|TRBV18
CASSPSDRGRGETQYF
>TRBJ2-1|TRBV7-2
CASSSLDFWNSYNEQFF
>TRBJ1-3|TRBV5-6
CASSQGDGRFSGNTIYF
>TRBJ2-6|TRBV12-3/TRBV12-4
CASSLLSGANVLTF
>TRBJ2-7|TRBV12-3/TRBV12-4
CASSSSGTYEQYF
>TRBJ1-1|TRBV7-2
CASSLAARGGEAFF
>TRBJ2-1|TRBV15
CATSRDPLTGGRDNEQFF
>TRBJ2-3|TRBV20-1
CRAGGASTDTQYF